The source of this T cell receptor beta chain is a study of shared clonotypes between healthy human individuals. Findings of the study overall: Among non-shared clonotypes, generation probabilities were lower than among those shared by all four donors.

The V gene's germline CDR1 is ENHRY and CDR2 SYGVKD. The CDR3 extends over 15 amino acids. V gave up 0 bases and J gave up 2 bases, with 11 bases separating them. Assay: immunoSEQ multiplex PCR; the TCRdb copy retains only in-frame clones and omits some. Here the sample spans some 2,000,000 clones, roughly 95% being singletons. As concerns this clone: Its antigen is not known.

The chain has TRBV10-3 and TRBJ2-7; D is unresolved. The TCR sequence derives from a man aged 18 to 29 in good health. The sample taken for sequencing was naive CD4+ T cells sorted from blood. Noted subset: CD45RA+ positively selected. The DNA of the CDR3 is TGTGCCATCAGTGAGTCGTTAGGCGTCGCCTACGAGCAGTACTTC. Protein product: CAISESLGVAYEQYF.